This T cell receptor (beta chain) comes out of a study of shared clonotypes between healthy human individuals. Study context: Aged 18 to 49, the donors were a couple of women and a few men.

The table came from immunoSEQ multiplex PCR; TCRdb's copy has only in-frame clones and leaves some out. Of some 2,500,000 clones in the sample, 80% to 95% were seen once. Both subsets, CD45RA+ naive and CD45RA-negative memory, were split from the CD4+ cells. The CDR3 has 14 residues. Germline values: CDR1 MNHNY, CDR2 SVGAGI (reference sequence). Deletions cut 7 bases from V and 0 bases from J, with 10 bases between. This TCR was sampled from a man aged 18 to 35 in good health. Some clones in this sample may be carry-over from other donors' samples. V and J are TRBV6-6 and TRBJ1-3; no firm D call. The sample comprised naive CD4+ T cells from PBMCs. Subset of the sample: CD45RA+ positively selected. The DNA of the CDR3 is TGTGCCAGCACCCGGACCATCTCTGGAAACACCATATATTTT. The encoded protein is CASTRTISGNTIYF.